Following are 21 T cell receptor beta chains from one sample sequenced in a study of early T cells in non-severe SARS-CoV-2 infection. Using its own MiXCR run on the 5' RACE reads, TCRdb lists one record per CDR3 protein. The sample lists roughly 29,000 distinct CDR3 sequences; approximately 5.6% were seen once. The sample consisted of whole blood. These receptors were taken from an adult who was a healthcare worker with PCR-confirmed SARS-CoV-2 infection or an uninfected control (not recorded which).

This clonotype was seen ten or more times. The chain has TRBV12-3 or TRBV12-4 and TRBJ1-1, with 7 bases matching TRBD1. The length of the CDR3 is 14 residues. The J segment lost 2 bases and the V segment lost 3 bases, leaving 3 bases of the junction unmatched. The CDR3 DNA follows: TGTGCCAGCAGTTTCAGGGGGGGCAACACTGAAGCTTTCTTT. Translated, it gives CASSFRGGNTEAFF.

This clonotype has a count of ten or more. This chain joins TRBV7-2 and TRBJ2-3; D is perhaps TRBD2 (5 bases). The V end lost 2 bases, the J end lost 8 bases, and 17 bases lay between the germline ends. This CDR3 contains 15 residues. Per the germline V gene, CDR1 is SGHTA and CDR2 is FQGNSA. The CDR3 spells CASSLQSGGKGTQYF. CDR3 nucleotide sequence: TGTGCCAGCAGCTTACAGTCTGGAGGCAAGGGTACGCAGTATTTT.

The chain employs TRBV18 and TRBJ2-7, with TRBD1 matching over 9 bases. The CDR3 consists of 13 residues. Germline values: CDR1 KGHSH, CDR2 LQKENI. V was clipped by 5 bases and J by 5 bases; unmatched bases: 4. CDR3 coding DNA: TGTGCCAGCTCAGCCGGGACAGGGAACGAGCAGTACTTC. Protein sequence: CASSAGTGNEQYF.

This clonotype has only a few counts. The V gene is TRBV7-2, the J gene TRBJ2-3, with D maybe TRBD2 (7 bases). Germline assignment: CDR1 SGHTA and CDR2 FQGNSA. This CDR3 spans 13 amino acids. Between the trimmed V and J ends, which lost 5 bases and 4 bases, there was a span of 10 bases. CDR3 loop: CASSRGGPDTQYF. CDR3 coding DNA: TGTGCCAGCAGCAGGGGGGGGCCAGATACGCAGTATTTT.

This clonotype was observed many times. The CDR3 DNA is TGTGCCACCAGTGAACCGACTACTAGCGCCTTGGAGGCAGATACGCAGTATTTT. Amino acids: CATSEPTTSALEADTQYF. The V call is TRBV24-1, the J call TRBJ2-3, with TRBD2 matching over 7 bases. Trimming cost V 4 bases and J 4 bases; bases outside gene matches: 16. Germline V gives CDR1 KGHDR, CDR2 SFDVKD. The CDR3 sequence is 18 residues long.

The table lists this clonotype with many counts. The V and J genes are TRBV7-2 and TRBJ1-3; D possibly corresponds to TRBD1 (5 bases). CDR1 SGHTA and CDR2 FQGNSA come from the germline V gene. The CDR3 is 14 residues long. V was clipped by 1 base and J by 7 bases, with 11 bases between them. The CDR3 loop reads CASSLGSGRNTIYF. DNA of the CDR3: TGTGCCAGCAGCTTAGGTTCAGGGAGGAACACCATATATTTT.

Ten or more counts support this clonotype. The CDR3 DNA follows: TGCGCCAGCAGCTTGGTGGCGCAATACCAAGAGACCCAGTACTTC. This encodes CASSLVAQYQETQYF. The V and J genes are TRBV5-1 and TRBJ2-5; D is uncertain. Germline V gene data show CDR1 as SGHRS and CDR2 as YFSETQ. The CDR3 extends over 15 amino acids. V lost 0 bases and J 0 bases, leaving 9 bases between the germline ends.

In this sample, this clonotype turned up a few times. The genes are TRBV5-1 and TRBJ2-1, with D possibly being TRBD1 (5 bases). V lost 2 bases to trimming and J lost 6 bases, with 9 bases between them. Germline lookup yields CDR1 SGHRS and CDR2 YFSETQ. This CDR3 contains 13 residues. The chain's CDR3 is CASSFQGFNEQFF. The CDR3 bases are TGCGCCAGCAGCTTCCAGGGATTCAATGAGCAGTTCTTC.

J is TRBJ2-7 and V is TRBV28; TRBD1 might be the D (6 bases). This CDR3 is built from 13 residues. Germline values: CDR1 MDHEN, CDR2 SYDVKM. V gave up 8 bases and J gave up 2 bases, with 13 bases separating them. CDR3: CASFQGRTYEQYF. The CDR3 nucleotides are TGTGCCAGCTTCCAGGGGCGTACCTACGAGCAGTACTTC.

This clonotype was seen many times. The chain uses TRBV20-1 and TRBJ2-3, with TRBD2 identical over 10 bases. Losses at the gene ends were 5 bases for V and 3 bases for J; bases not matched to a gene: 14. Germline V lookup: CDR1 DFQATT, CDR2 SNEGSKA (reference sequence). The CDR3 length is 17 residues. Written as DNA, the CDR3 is TGCAGTGCTCCCGCCGGGCTAGCGGGGGCCCTGACAGATACGCAGTATTTT. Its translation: CSAPAGLAGALTDTQYF.

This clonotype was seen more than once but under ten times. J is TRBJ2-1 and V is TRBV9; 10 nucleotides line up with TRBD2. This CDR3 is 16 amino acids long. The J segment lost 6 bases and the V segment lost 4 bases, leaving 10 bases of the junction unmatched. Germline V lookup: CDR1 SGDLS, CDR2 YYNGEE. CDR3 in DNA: TGTGCCAGCAGCCACCCACTAGCGGGGACTCCCAATGAGCAGTTCTTC. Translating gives CASSHPLAGTPNEQFF.

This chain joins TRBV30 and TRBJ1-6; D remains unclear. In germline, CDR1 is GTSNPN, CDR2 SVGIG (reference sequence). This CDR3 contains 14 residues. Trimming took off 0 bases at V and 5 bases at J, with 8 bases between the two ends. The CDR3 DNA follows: TGTGCCTGGAGTGTACTTGAAAATAATTCACCCCTCCACTTT. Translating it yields CAWSVLENNSPLHF.

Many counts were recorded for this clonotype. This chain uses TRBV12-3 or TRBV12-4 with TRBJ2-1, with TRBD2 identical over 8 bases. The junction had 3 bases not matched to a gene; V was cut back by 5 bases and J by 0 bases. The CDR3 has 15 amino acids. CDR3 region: CASSSRGGSYNEQFF. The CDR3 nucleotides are TGTGCCAGCAGTAGTCGGGGGGGCTCCTACAATGAGCAGTTCTTC.

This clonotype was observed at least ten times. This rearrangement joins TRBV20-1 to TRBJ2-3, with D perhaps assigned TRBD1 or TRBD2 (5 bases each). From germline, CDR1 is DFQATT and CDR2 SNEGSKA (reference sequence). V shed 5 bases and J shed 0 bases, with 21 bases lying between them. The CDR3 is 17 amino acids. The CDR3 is CSAEGRGSLASTDTQYF. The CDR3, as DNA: TGCAGTGCTGAGGGGCGTGGCAGCCTTGCTAGCACAGATACGCAGTATTTT.

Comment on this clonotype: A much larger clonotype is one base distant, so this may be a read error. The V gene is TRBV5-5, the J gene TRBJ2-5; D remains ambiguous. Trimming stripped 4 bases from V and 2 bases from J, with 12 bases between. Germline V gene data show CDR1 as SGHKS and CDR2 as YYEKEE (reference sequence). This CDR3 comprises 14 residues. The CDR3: CASSPNGIQETQYF. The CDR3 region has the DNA TGTGCCAGCAGCCCGAACGGAATTCAAGAGACCCAGTACTTC.

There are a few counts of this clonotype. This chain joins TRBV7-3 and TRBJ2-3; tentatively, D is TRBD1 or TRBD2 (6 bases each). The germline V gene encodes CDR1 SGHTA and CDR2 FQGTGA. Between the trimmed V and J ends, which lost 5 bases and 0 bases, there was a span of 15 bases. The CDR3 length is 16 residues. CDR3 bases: TGTGCCAGCAGCATAAAGGGGGGATTCAGCACAGATACGCAGTATTTT. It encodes CASSIKGGFSTDTQYF.

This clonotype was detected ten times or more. CDR3 loop: CASSLLQGAYNEQFF. CDR3 DNA: TGCGCCAGCAGCTTGCTACAGGGGGCCTACAATGAGCAGTTCTTC. The chain is built from TRBV5-1 and TRBJ2-1, with 8 bases identical to TRBD1. Looked up from germline, CDR1 is SGHRS and CDR2 is YFSETQ. The CDR3 covers 15 residues. V trimming: 1 base; J trimming: 2 bases; junction bases outside the gene matches: 2.

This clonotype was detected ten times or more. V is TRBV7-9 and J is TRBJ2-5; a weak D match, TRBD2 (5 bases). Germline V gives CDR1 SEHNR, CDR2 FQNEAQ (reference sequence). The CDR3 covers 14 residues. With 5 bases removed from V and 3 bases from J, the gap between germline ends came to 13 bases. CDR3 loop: CASSPAREEETQYF. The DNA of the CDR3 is TGTGCCAGCAGCCCCGCCCGGGAAGAAGAGACCCAGTACTTC.

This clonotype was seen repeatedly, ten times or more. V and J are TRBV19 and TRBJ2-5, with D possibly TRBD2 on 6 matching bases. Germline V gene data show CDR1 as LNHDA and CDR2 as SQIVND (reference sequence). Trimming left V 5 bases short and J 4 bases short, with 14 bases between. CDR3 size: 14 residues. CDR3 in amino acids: CASSPGAPPETQYF. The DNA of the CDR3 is TGTGCCAGTAGTCCGGGAGCTCCGCCAGAGACCCAGTACTTC.

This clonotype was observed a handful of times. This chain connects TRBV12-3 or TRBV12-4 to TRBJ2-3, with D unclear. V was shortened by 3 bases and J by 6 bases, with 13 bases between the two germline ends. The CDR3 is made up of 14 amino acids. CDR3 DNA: TGTGCCAGCAGTTTCTTTGACCCCCTGGATACGCAGTATTTT. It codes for CASSFFDPLDTQYF.

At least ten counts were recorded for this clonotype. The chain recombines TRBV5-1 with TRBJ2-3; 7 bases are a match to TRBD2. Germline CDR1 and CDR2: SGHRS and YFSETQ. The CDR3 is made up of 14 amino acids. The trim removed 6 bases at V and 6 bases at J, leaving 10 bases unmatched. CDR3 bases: TGCGCCAGCACCCCCGTAGCGGGTGGGGATACGCAGTATTTT. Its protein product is CASTPVAGGDTQYF. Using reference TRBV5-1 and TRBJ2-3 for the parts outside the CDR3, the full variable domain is KAGVTQTPRYLIKTRGQQVTLSCSPISGHRSVSWYQQTPGQGLQFLFEYFSETQRNKGNFPGRFSGRQFSNSRSEMNVSTLELGDSALYLCASTPVAGGDTQYFGPGTRLTVL.